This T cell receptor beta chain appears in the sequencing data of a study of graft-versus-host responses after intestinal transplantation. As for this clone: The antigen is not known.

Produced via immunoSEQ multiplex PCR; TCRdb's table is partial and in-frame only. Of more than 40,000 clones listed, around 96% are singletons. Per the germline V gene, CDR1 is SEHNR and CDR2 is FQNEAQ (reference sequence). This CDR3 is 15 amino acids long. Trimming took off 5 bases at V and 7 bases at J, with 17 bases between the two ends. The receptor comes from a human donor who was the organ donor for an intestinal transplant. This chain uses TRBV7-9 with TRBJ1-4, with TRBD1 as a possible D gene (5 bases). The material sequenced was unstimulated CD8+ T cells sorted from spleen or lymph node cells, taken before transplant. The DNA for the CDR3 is TGTGCCAGCAGCCAAGGATCCCCGAGGGGTGAAAAACTGTTTTTT. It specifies CASSQGSPRGEKLFF.